This is a list of T cell receptor beta chains from one sample in a study of regulatory T cells in long-lasting Graves disease. TCRdb ran MiXCR on the multiplex PCR reads and lists one entry per CDR3 protein. Altogether around 400,000 distinct CDR3 sequences are present, about 23% being singletons, with the ten largest covering under 35%. This sample comprised peripheral blood mononuclear cells (PBMCs), obtained when the disease was refractory, from a patient treated with antithyroid drugs. These receptors all stem from a woman aged 35 to 49 with Graves disease. The CDR3 runs from the conserved cysteine through the conserved F or W. A D gene is named only where the DNA matches it firmly. Size tells how often a clone was seen (once, few, many) or the class of an expanded clone, and some rows leave it out.

V gene	clone size	D gene	J gene	CDR3 DNA	CDR3 protein
TRBV20-1	.	.	TRBJ2-7	TGCAGTGCTAGAAGGCAGGGGACCGCCTACGAGCAGTACTTC	CSARRQGTAYEQYF
TRBV12-3/TRBV12-4	many	TRBD1	TRBJ1-1	TGTGCCAGCAGTCCTCGGACAGGGGAGAACACTGAAGCTTTCTTT	CASSPRTGENTEAFF
TRBV7-9	once	.	TRBJ2-1	TGTGCCAGCAGCTTAGGGGCGGGTGACAATGAGCAGTTCTTC	CASSLGAGDNEQFF
TRBV7-8	.	.	TRBJ2-1	TGTGCCAGCAGCTTTGACTACCTCTCCTACAATGAGCAGTTCTTC	CASSFDYLSYNEQFF
TRBV7-9	.	.	TRBJ1-1	TGTGCCAGCAGCGCCCTCCCGTCCCCCAACGGTGAAGCTTTCTTT	CASSALPSPNGEAFF
TRBV28	.	TRBD1	TRBJ2-7	TGTGCCAGCGGTTTGGACAGGGGTGGAATGTACGAGCAGTACTTC	CASGLDRGGMYEQYF
TRBV2	many	TRBD1	TRBJ2-7	TGTGCCAGCAGTGGGGACAGGTATTACGAGCAGTACTTC	CASSGDRYYEQYF
TRBV25-1	many	TRBD1	TRBJ1-5	TGTGCCAGCAGCAGGACAGGAGCCAATCAGCCCCAGCATTTT	CASSRTGANQPQHF
TRBV3-1	many	TRBD2	TRBJ2-1	TGTGCCAGCAGCCAGACAAGCGGGAGCTGGAATGAGCAGTTCTTC	CASSQTSGSWNEQFF
TRBV5-1	.	TRBD1	TRBJ1-1	TGCGCCAGCAGCTTGAAGGGGGCGACGAACACTGAAGCTTTCTTT	CASSLKGATNTEAFF
TRBV7-8	many	.	TRBJ2-2	TGTGCCAGCAGCTTGAGTCGGATGAACACCGGGGAGCTGTTTTTT	CASSLSRMNTGELFF
TRBV3-1	.	.	TRBJ1-2	TGTGCCAGCAGCCAAGAAGGCCCAGTTTCTAACTATGGCTACACCTTC	CASSQEGPVSNYGYTF
TRBV9	few	TRBD2	TRBJ2-2	TGTGCCAGCAGCGTAGGTTCTAGCGGGATCGTCGGGGAGCTGTTTTTT	CASSVGSSGIVGELFF
TRBV15	.	TRBD2	TRBJ2-3	TGTGCCACGCGGACTAGCGGGAGCTTTGCGCAGTATTTT	CATRTSGSFAQYF
TRBV20-1	many	TRBD2	TRBJ2-7	TGCAGTGCTAGAGAGTCGGGGGGTCTTAAGCAGTACTTC	CSARESGGLKQYF
TRBV28	many	TRBD1	TRBJ1-1	TGTGCCAGCAGTCTGACACCGACAGGGCAATCTGAAGCTTTCTTT	CASSLTPTGQSEAFF
TRBV11-2	few	.	TRBJ2-7	TGTGCCAGCAGCCAATTAGGGGGGGGACGAAATCGGGGGCAGTACTTC	CASSQLGGGRNRGQYF
TRBV11-2	many	.	TRBJ2-7	TGTGCCAGCAGCCAACACCGGGGGGAGCAGTACTTC	CASSQHRGEQYF
TRBV27	few	.	TRBJ2-7	TGTGCCAGCAGTTTTGGTTGGGGGACTCTCTACGAGCAGTACTTC	CASSFGWGTLYEQYF
TRBV28	many	TRBD1	TRBJ1-3	TGTGCCAGCACCCCACCGGGACAGCTGTCTGGAAACACCATATATTTT	CASTPPGQLSGNTIYF
TRBV2	.	TRBD2	TRBJ2-7	TGTGCCAGCAGTCCCCTAGCGGGAGAGGCACACGAGCAGTACTTC	CASSPLAGEAHEQYF
TRBV28	.	.	TRBJ1-1	TGTGCGATAAGGATGAACACTGAAGCTTTCTTT	CAIRMNTEAFF
TRBV6-1	many	.	TRBJ2-5	TGTGCCAGCAGAATCAGGGGCGGACCAGAGACCCAGTACTTC	CASRIRGGPETQYF
TRBV12-3/TRBV12-4	.	.	TRBJ1-1	TGTGCCAGCAGTTCAGACACTAACACTGAAGCTTTCTTT	CASSSDTNTEAFF
TRBV2	.	.	TRBJ2-3	TGTGCCGGCACAGATACGCAGTATTTT	CAGTDTQYF
TRBV6-2/TRBV6-3	.	TRBD2	TRBJ2-7	TGTGCCAGCTCTCGAGCTAGCGGGAATACGTACGAGCAGTACTTC	CASSRASGNTYEQYF
TRBV6-1	many	TRBD1	TRBJ2-7	TGTGCCAGTAGTATCGCCAGGGGGTACTACGAGCAGTACTTC	CASSIARGYYEQYF
TRBV12-3/TRBV12-4	few	TRBD2	TRBJ2-1	TGTGCCAGCAGGGAGACTAGCGGGACCTACAATGAGCAGTTCTTC	CASRETSGTYNEQFF
TRBV10-3	.	TRBD1	TRBJ2-7	TGTGCCATCAGAATCCAAAGGACAGGGGGCGAGCAGTACTTC	CAIRIQRTGGEQYF
TRBV28	.	.	TRBJ2-2	TGTGCCAGCATGCAGGGGGGCACCGGGGAGCTGTTTTTT	CASMQGGTGELFF
TRBV6-1	.	.	TRBJ2-1	TGTGCCAGCAGGATGAGGACAGGGAGGGGCAATGAGCAGTTCTTC	CASRMRTGRGNEQFF
TRBV3-1	.	TRBD2	TRBJ2-7	TGTGCCAGCAGCCCCGGACTAGCGAGGGAGCAGTACTTC	CASSPGLAREQYF
TRBV5-1	.	TRBD1	TRBJ2-5	TGCGCCAGCAGCAGAGGACAGGGGGCAGTCGAGACCCAGTACTTC	CASSRGQGAVETQYF
TRBV2	few	TRBD1	TRBJ1-3	TGTGCCAGCAGTGGAGACAGGGGGTATAATTCTGGAAACACCATATATTTT	CASSGDRGYNSGNTIYF
TRBV7-6	many	.	TRBJ2-5	TGTGCCAGCAGCTCAATCGGGGGAGTGCAAGAGACCCAGTACTTC	CASSSIGGVQETQYF
TRBV5-1	.	.	TRBJ2-5	TGCGCCAGCAGCTTGGTCCACTCCCAAGAGACCCAGTACTTC	CASSLVHSQETQYF
TRBV12-3/TRBV12-4	many	TRBD1	TRBJ2-7	TGTGCCAGCAGTTCGACAGGGAAACCCTACGAGCAGTACTTC	CASSSTGKPYEQYF
TRBV24-1	many	.	TRBJ2-2	TGTGCCACCAGCGAGGACGGCCGGAAGACCGGGGAGCTGTTTTTT	CATSEDGRKTGELFF
TRBV7-9	.	.	TRBJ2-6	TGTGCCAGCAGCGCCGGTCGCTCTGGGGCCAACGTCCTGACTTTC	CASSAGRSGANVLTF